Below are 32 T cell receptor beta chains sequenced from a single sample in a study of T cell responses to AZD1222 COVID-19 vaccine. Profiling relied on immunoSEQ multiplex PCR, and the TCRdb table lists in-frame clones only, not all of them. The table lists about 81,000 clones, about 82% of them singletons. The material sequenced was peripheral blood, taken 28 days after the second AZD1222 dose. All receptors derive from an adult who received the AZD1222 COVID-19 vaccine.

This clone occurred once. This chain joins TRBV30 and TRBJ2-2, with a possible D match to TRBD1 (6 bases). The CDR3 loop spans 13 amino acids. The V gene's germline CDR1 is GTSNPN and CDR2 SVGIG (reference sequence). V was pared by 2 bases and J by 4 bases, with 8 bases between. The CDR3 region has the DNA TGTGCCTGGAGTCAGGGGTTCACCGGGGAGCTGTTTTTT. It translates to CAWSQGFTGELFF.

The J gene is TRBJ1-1, the V gene TRBV2; D not resolved. V lost 6 bases and J lost 0, with 8 bases in between. CDR1 and CDR2 (germline): SNHLY, FYNNEI. The CDR3 has 13 residues. This chain's CDR3 is CASREIMNTEAFF. CDR3 bases: TGTGCCAGCAGGGAGATTATGAACACTGAAGCTTTCTTT. The variable domain in full, completed from reference TRBV2 and TRBJ1-1, reads EPEVTQTPSHQVTQMGQEVILRCVPISNHLYFYWYRQILGQKVEFLVSFYNNEISEKSEIFDDQFSVERPDGSNFTLKIRSTKLEDSAMYFCASREIMNTEAFFGQGTRLTVV.

The chain has TRBV2 and TRBJ2-4, with D perhaps matching TRBD1 (6 bases). Germline CDR1 SNHLY, CDR2 FYNNEI. CDR3 length: 19 amino acids. V was pared by 4 bases and J by 0 bases, with 22 bases between. Written as DNA, the CDR3 is TGTGCCAGCAGTGCCCCGAGACAGGAACCGGTCGTAGCCAAAAACATTCAGTACTTC. It specifies CASSAPRQEPVVAKNIQYF.

The chain carries TRBV27 and TRBJ2-6; 9 nucleotides agree with TRBD1. Trimming at V came to 1 base and at J to 2 bases, leaving 6 bases not matched to a gene. There are 18 residues in the CDR3. Looked up from germline, CDR1 is MNHEY and CDR2 is SMNVEV (reference sequence). The CDR3: CASSLLGTGMAGANVLTF. The DNA of the CDR3 is TGTGCCAGCAGTTTATTAGGGACAGGGATGGCTGGGGCCAACGTCCTGACTTTC.

The chain uses TRBV6-5 and TRBJ1-1, with a tentative D call TRBD1 (5 bases). This CDR3 contains 13 residues. The germline V and J ends were trimmed by 7 bases and 1 base, with 10 bases remaining between them. Per germline, CDR1 MNHEY and CDR2 SVGAGI. The CDR3 loop reads CASTAQGNTEAFF. CDR3 nucleotide sequence: TGTGCCAGCACGGCCCAGGGGAACACTGAAGCTTTCTTT.

A few counts support this clone. This rearrangement joins TRBV30 to TRBJ2-2, with D possibly TRBD2 on 5 matching bases. This CDR3 spans 13 amino acids. Trimming removed 0 bases from V and 5 bases from J, with 7 bases in between. The germline gives CDR1 GTSNPN, CDR2 SVGIG (reference sequence). The CDR3 DNA sequence: TGTGCCTGGAGTGTGGGCGGGACCGGGGAGCTGTTTTTT. As protein: CAWSVGGTGELFF.

The chain combines TRBV28 with TRBJ1-4; 7 bases match TRBD1. CDR3 length equals 14 residues. Germline V gene sequence: CDR1 MDHEN, CDR2 SYDVKM. J was trimmed by 8 bases and V by 4 bases; bases with no gene match: 7. CDR3 loop: CASSWQGVGEKLFF. The CDR3 bases are TGTGCCAGCAGTTGGCAGGGGGTAGGGGAAAAACTGTTTTTT.

The chain combines TRBV12-3 or TRBV12-4 with TRBJ1-2; D call uncertain. V shed 1 base and J shed 8 bases, with 8 bases lying between them. The CDR3 sequence is 12 residues long. CDR3 sequence: CASSLGLEGYTF. CDR3 in DNA: TGTGCCAGCAGTTTAGGGTTGGAAGGCTACACCTTC.

The chain has TRBV7-2 and TRBJ2-3, with 7 bases aligning to TRBD2. The CDR3 has 15 residues. CDR1 and CDR2 (germline): SGHTA, FQGNSA. The ends lost 5 bases at V and 2 bases at J; junction bases unmatched: 7. Here the CDR3 DNA reads TGTGCCAGCAGCCGTAGCGGGCCCACCACAGATACGCAGTATTTT. It translates to CASSRSGPTTDTQYF.

V and J are TRBV5-1 and TRBJ1-6; 11 nucleotides line up with TRBD1. Germline loops: CDR1 SGHRS, CDR2 YFSETQ. J lost 10 bases, V lost 0 bases, and 9 bases had no gene match. CDR3 length: 17 residues. This CDR3 is CASSLEGTGGYRSPLHF. The CDR3 bases are TGCGCCAGCAGCTTGGAGGGGACAGGGGGGTATCGATCACCCCTCCACTTT.

The J gene is TRBJ1-3, the V gene TRBV7-9; no firm D call. The CDR3 runs 14 residues. Germline CDR1 is SEHNR and CDR2 is FQNEAQ (reference sequence). Deletions cut 7 bases from V and 0 bases from J, with 10 bases between. The CDR3, as DNA: TGTGCCAGCAAAACGGCGACCTCTGGAAACACCATATATTTT. Its translation is CASKTATSGNTIYF.

The CDR3: CASSQDPGLYGYTF. DNA for the CDR3: TGTGCCAGCAGCCAAGACCCAGGGCTCTATGGCTACACCTTC. The genes are TRBV3-1 (or the pseudogene TRBV3-2) and TRBJ1-2, with a tentative D call TRBD1 (5 bases). The CDR3 covers 14 residues. V lost 0 bases and J 4 bases, leaving 9 bases between the germline ends. Germline V gene data show CDR1 as LGHDT and CDR2 as YNNKEL (reference sequence).

This clone was counted only a few times. This chain connects TRBV2 to TRBJ1-4, with D perhaps matching TRBD1 (6 bases). Trimming pared 5 bases from V and 0 bases from J, leaving 13 bases between. This CDR3 is built from 16 residues. Germline CDR1 reads SNHLY; CDR2 reads FYNNEI. The CDR3 protein is CASSSFRGATNEKLFF. In DNA, the CDR3 is TGTGCCAGCAGTTCTTTCAGGGGCGCAACTAATGAAAAACTGTTTTTT.

This chain joins TRBV12-5 and TRBJ2-2; no definite D call. CDR3 size: 13 residues. Looked up from germline, CDR1 is LGHNT and CDR2 is FRNRAP. V lost 8 bases, J lost 1 base, and 8 bases lay in between. The CDR3 loop is CASTKENTGELFF. The CDR3 region has the DNA TGTGCTAGTACAAAGGAGAACACCGGGGAGCTGTTTTTT.

The chain combines TRBV7-9 with TRBJ1-4, with D unresolved. CDR1 SEHNR and CDR2 FQNEAQ come from the germline V gene (reference sequence). This CDR3 is built from 14 residues. V was clipped by 5 bases and J by 7 bases, with 14 bases between them. In DNA, the CDR3 is TGTGCCAGCAGCCGAGCAGGTCTGGGTGAAAAACTGTTTTTT. It specifies CASSRAGLGEKLFF.

The rearrangement joins TRBV19 to TRBJ1-3; the D is unclear. The CDR3 has 14 residues. Trimming took off 3 bases at V and 0 bases at J, with 6 bases between the two ends. The germline V gene has CDR1 LNHDA and CDR2 SQIVND (reference sequence). DNA of the CDR3: TGTGCCAGTAGTATGAGAGGCTCTGGAAACACCATATATTTT. Translated, it gives CASSMRGSGNTIYF.

Only one count was recorded for this clone. The gene calls are TRBV10-3 and TRBJ2-2; the match to TRBD2 covers 13 bases. The J segment lost 2 bases and the V segment lost 7 bases, leaving 1 base of the junction unmatched. This CDR3 has 15 amino acids. Germline CDR1 and CDR2: ENHRY and SYGVKD. CDR3 sequence reads: CAITGLAGNTGELFF. The CDR3 DNA sequence: TGTGCCATCACGGGACTAGCGGGAAACACCGGGGAGCTGTTTTTT.

This clone was seen a few times. The chain is built from TRBV27 and TRBJ2-7; 12 bases align to TRBD2. The length of the CDR3 is 18 residues. J gave up 6 bases and V 2 bases, and 14 bases lay outside the gene matches. CDR1 and CDR2 from the germline V gene are MNHEY and SMNVEV (reference sequence). Written as DNA, the CDR3 is TGTGCCAGCAGTTTAAAAAATTATGAGGCTAGCGGGAGGGGCGAGCAGTACTTC. Translated, it gives CASSLKNYEASGRGEQYF.

The chain joins TRBV19 to TRBJ2-1, with 7 bases lining up with TRBD2. CDR1 and CDR2 (germline): LNHDA, SQIVND (reference sequence). The CDR3 is made up of 16 amino acids. Losses at the gene ends were 3 bases for V and 0 bases for J; bases not matched to a gene: 5. The DNA for the CDR3 is TGTGCCAGTAGTATTGGGAGCGGGGCCTCCTACAATGAGCAGTTCTTC. It translates to CASSIGSGASYNEQFF.

J is TRBJ1-2 and V is TRBV18, with D hard to call. Germline V gene data show CDR1 as KGHSH and CDR2 as LQKENI. V lost 0 bases and J 6 bases, leaving 8 bases between the germline ends. The CDR3 contains 13 residues. The CDR3 DNA follows: TGTGCCAGCTCACCACCGGCTGGGAATGGCTACACCTTC. This sequence encodes CASSPPAGNGYTF.

The rearrangement links TRBV5-1 to TRBJ1-1, with D possibly TRBD1 on 6 matching bases. The germline V and J ends were trimmed by 4 bases and 3 bases, with 16 bases remaining between them. Germline V gene lookup returns CDR1 SGHRS and CDR2 YFSETQ. The CDR3 length is 15 residues. CDR3 amino acids: CASSPGRGTYTEAFF. CDR3 bases: TGCGCCAGCAGCCCGGGGAGGGGGACGTACACTGAAGCTTTCTTT.

The genes are TRBV18 and TRBJ2-3; D unclear. The CDR3 extends over 13 amino acids. The V end lost 0 bases, the J end lost 6 bases, and 7 bases lay between the germline ends. Per the germline V gene, CDR1 is KGHSH and CDR2 is LQKENI. The CDR3 here is CASSPPVWDTQYF. DNA for the CDR3: TGTGCCAGCTCACCACCGGTCTGGGATACGCAGTATTTT.

The gene calls are TRBV28 and TRBJ2-4; a possible D gene is TRBD2 (5 bases). The CDR3 length is 14 residues. V was clipped by 7 bases and J by 1 base, with 11 bases between them. From germline, CDR1 is MDHEN and CDR2 SYDVKM. CDR3 bases: TGTGCCAGCACCGGGGATTCCGCCAAAAACATTCAGTACTTC. It is translated as CASTGDSAKNIQYF.

V and J are TRBV9 and TRBJ1-2; 7 nucleotides line up with TRBD1. V gave up 3 bases and J gave up 4 bases; unmatched junction bases: 15. The germline gives CDR1 SGDLS, CDR2 YYNGEE. CDR3 length: 17 residues. The CDR3 sequence: CASSASRDSHLVYGYTF. DNA of the CDR3: TGTGCCAGCAGCGCTTCCCGGGACAGCCACCTAGTCTATGGCTACACCTTC.

The chain couples TRBV7-9 to TRBJ2-7; unclear D gene. Germline V CDR1 and CDR2: SEHNR, FQNEAQ (reference sequence). Trimming stripped 3 bases from V and 12 bases from J, with 18 bases between. CDR3 length equals 13 residues. CDR3 coding DNA: TGTGCCAGCAGCTTTGGGCTATCTACCACCCCGTACTTC. As protein: CASSFGLSTTPYF.

The rearrangement uses TRBV19 and TRBJ2-1; D possibly corresponds to TRBD1 (5 bases). The CDR3 consists of 14 residues. The germline CDR1 and CDR2 sequences are LNHDA and SQIVND (reference sequence). The V and J ends lost 9 bases and 5 bases respectively, with 17 bases between them. The CDR3 nucleotides read TGTGCCAGCACTACGACAGTTTTTAACAATGAGCAGTTCTTC. It encodes CASTTTVFNNEQFF.

The CDR3 region is CATSREQNLAKNIQYF. The CDR3 DNA sequence: TGTGCCACCAGCAGAGAACAGAATCTAGCCAAAAACATTCAGTACTTC. The V gene is TRBV15, the J gene TRBJ2-4; D is unclear. CDR3 length equals 16 residues. Germline CDR1 reads LNHNV; CDR2 reads YYDKDF (reference sequence). Trimming stripped 0 bases from V and 0 bases from J, with 9 bases between. The full variable domain, its missing parts supplied by reference TRBV15 and TRBJ2-4, is DAMVIQNPRYQVTQFGKPVTLSCSQTLNHNVMYWYQQKSSQAPKLLFHYYDKDFNNEADTPDNFQSRRPNTSFCFLDIRSPGLGDTAMYLCATSREQNLAKNIQYFGAGTRLSVL.

This sequence joins TRBV10-3 and TRBJ2-5; D is unresolved. Deletions cut 6 bases from V and 5 bases from J, with 10 bases between. CDR1 ENHRY and CDR2 SYGVKD come from the germline V gene. This CDR3 region has 12 residues. In nucleotides, the CDR3 is TGTGCCATCAGCGCGAGCCAGGAGACCCAGTACTTC. It codes for CAISASQETQYF.

V and J are TRBV2 and TRBJ2-1; 11 positions agree with TRBD2. The junction had 8 bases not matched to a gene; V was cut back by 10 bases and J by 3 bases. From germline, CDR1 is SNHLY and CDR2 FYNNEI. The CDR3 sequence is 15 residues long. The CDR3 reads CANRPGTSGYNEQFF. DNA for the CDR3: TGTGCCAACCGACCCGGGACTAGCGGCTACAATGAGCAGTTCTTC.

The chain links TRBV16 to TRBJ1-1, with D unclear. CDR1 and CDR2 from the germline V gene are KGHSY and FQNENV. The CDR3 is 13 residues long. V shed 0 bases and J shed 11 bases, with 13 bases lying between them. The CDR3 reads CASSQSAGRGAFF. The CDR3 nucleotides read TGTGCCAGCAGCCAATCAGCCGGGCGAGGGGCTTTCTTT.

The chain has TRBV6-2 or TRBV6-3 and TRBJ2-7; a weak D match, TRBD1 (6 bases). V shed 0 bases and J shed 6 bases, with 12 bases lying between them. The CDR3 spans 14 residues. The germline CDR1 and CDR2 sequences are MNHEY and SVGEGT. CDR3 sequence reads: CASSYSRSRGEQYF. CDR3 bases: TGTGCCAGCAGTTACTCGAGAAGCAGGGGCGAGCAGTACTTC.

This clone was observed once. The gene calls are TRBV28 and TRBJ2-1, with 13 bases identical to TRBD2. The germline V gene encodes CDR1 MDHEN and CDR2 SYDVKM. The CDR3 extends over 15 amino acids. The V segment lost 8 bases and the J segment 5 bases; nucleotides outside the gene matches: 6. CDR3 sequence (DNA): TGTGCCAGCCGCCCCGGGACTAGCGGGAACAATGAGCAGTTCTTC. The encoded protein is CASRPGTSGNNEQFF.